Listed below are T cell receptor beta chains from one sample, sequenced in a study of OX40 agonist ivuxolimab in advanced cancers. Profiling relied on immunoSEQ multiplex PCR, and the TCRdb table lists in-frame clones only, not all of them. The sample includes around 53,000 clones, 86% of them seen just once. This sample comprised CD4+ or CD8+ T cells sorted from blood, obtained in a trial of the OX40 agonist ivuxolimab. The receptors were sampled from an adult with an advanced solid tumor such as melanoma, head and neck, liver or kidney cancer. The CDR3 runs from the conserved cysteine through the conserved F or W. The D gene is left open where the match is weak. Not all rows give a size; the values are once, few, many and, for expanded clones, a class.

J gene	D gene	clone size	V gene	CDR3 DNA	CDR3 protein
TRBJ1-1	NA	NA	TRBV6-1	TGTGCCAGCAGTTCCCCTTATGGGGGGGAGACTGAAGCTTTCTTT	CASSSPYGGETEAFF
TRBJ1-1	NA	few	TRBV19	TGTGCCAGTAGTCGACAGACAATGAACACTGAAGCTTTCTTT	CASSRQTMNTEAFF
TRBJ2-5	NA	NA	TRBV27	TGTGCCAGCACCCGTTGGGGAACCCGGGACGCAACTCAAGAGACCCAGTACTTC	CASTRWGTRDATQETQYF
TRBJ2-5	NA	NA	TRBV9	TGTGCCAGCAGCCCCCCATTTGCTCCCGACGGGGAGACCCAGTACTTC	CASSPPFAPDGETQYF
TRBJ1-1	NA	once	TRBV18	TGTGCCAGCTCACGGAGAGGAGAGTCGACTGAAGCTTTCTTT	CASSRRGESTEAFF
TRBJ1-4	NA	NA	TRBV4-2	TGTGCCAGCAGCCCAACCGGGACCCCGGGCATCGGAACTAATGAAAAACTGTTTTTT	CASSPTGTPGIGTNEKLFF
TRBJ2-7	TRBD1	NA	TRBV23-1	TGCGCCAGCAGACCCTATGACAGGGATGGTTCAACCTACGAGCAGTACTTC	CASRPYDRDGSTYEQYF
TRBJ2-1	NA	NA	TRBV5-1	TGCGCCAGCAGCGTCCGGGATAATGAGCAGTTCTTC	CASSVRDNEQFF
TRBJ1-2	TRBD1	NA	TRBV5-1	TGCGCCAGCAGCCCTGCCGGACAGGGGGCGGATGGCTACACCTTC	CASSPAGQGADGYTF
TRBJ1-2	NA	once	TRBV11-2	TGTGCCAGCAGCTTAGATCTGAGGGGCTCTATCTATGGCTACACCTTC	CASSLDLRGSIYGYTF
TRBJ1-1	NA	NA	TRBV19	TGTGCCAGTAGTTCCGTCAGGGATGTGTTTTTCGCTTTCTTT	CASSSVRDVFFAFF
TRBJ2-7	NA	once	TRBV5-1	TGCGCCAGCAGCCCGGGTGGGGGGCTCGACGAGCAGTACTTC	CASSPGGGLDEQYF
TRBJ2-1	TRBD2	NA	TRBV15	TGTGCCACCAGCAGAGAGGCGGGAGGCTCCTACAATGAGCAGTTCTTC	CATSREAGGSYNEQFF
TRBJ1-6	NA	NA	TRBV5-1	TGCGCCAGCAGCCCGCGGGGGGCCGGTAATTCACCCCTCCACTTT	CASSPRGAGNSPLHF
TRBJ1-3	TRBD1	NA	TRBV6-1	TGTGCCAGCAGTGAGCGGACAGGGGGCTATGGCGGCTCTGGAAACACCATATATTTT	CASSERTGGYGGSGNTIYF
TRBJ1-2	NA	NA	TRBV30	TGTGCCTGGAGTGTACGAAAAAGTGGCTACACCTTC	CAWSVRKSGYTF
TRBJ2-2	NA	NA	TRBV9	TGTGCCAGCAGCGTATATCTAGCCGGACGCGGGGAGCTGTTTTTT	CASSVYLAGRGELFF
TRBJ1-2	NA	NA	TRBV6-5	TGTGCCAGCAGAAATGGACAGTTCTATGGCTACACCTTC	CASRNGQFYGYTF
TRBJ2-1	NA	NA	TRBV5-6	TGTGCCAGCAGCTTGGTACTGAATGAGCAGTTCTTC	CASSLVLNEQFF
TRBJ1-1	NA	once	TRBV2	TGTGCCAGCAGTGCAAAAGGTTACAGGGTTAGGCAGGGTTCTATCGAAGCTTTCTTT	CASSAKGYRVRQGSIEAFF
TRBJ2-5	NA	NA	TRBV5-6	TGTGCCAGCTGCCCTAGGGGCCTGGAGACCCAGTACTTC	CASCPRGLETQYF
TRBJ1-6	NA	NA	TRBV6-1	TGTGCCAGCAGCGAGAACTACGCTCCACCCCTCCACTTT	CASSENYAPPLHF
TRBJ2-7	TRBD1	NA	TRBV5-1	TGCGCCAGCAGCCCTCTGACAGGGCACGAGCAGTACTTC	CASSPLTGHEQYF
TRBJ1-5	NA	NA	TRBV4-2	TGTGCCAGCAGCCTAACCCCAGGGCCTAGCAATCAGCCCCAGCATTTT	CASSLTPGPSNQPQHF
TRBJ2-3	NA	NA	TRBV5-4	TGTGCCAGCAGCTTGGGAAGGGGCGACCGGGCAGATACGCAGTATTTT	CASSLGRGDRADTQYF
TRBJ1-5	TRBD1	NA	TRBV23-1	TGCGCCAGCAGTCCTGACAGGGGGCTCGGTCAGCCCCAGCATTTT	CASSPDRGLGQPQHF